One sample yielded the 18 T cell receptor beta chains listed below, sequenced in a study of long-term antiretroviral therapy in people with HIV. They ran version v3.0 of the immunoSEQ assay at survey level. Assay: immunoSEQ multiplex PCR; the TCRdb copy retains only in-frame clones and omits some. The sample consists of about 30,000 clones, roughly 93% of them appearing once. The specimen comprised unsorted PBMCs, sampled 6.5 years after starting antiretroviral therapy. Receptor source: a woman in her thirties or forties with HIV.

This chain uses TRBV18 with TRBJ2-5; no clear D gene. Germline loops: CDR1 KGHSH, CDR2 LQKENI. The V gene lost 0 bases and the J gene lost 2 bases, with 7 bases spanning the gap. The CDR3 has 14 residues. The CDR3 nucleotides read TGTGCCAGCTCACCACCGTCGCTTCAAGAGACCCAGTACTTC. Protein product: CASSPPSLQETQYF.

V usage is TRBV7-2 and J usage is TRBJ2-1, with TRBD1 as a possible D gene (6 bases). Germline V gene data show CDR1 as SGHTA and CDR2 as FQGNSA. The V end was cut by 3 bases, the J end by 5 bases, with 14 bases between. This CDR3 comprises 15 residues. The CDR3 spells CASSFTGLANNEQFF. The CDR3, as DNA: TGTGCCAGCAGCTTCACAGGGTTGGCCAACAATGAGCAGTTCTTC.

The CDR3 DNA reads as TGCGCCAGCAGCACCTCCGGGACAGGACAAAACATTCAGTACTTC. Protein sequence: CASSTSGTGQNIQYF. The chain links TRBV4-3 to TRBJ2-4; the match to TRBD1 covers 8 bases. CDR3 length: 15 amino acids. The germline gives CDR1 LGHNA, CDR2 YSLEER. J lost 5 bases, V lost 5 bases, and 8 bases had no gene match.

The chain recombines TRBV11-2 with TRBJ2-7, with TRBD1 identical over 8 bases. The CDR3 extends over 15 amino acids. The germline V gene encodes CDR1 SGHAT and CDR2 FQNNGV. Germline trimming cut 1 base from V and 5 bases from J; bases unmatched to any gene: 7. The CDR3 coding sequence is TGTGCCAGCAGCTTAGGGGCAGGGGGCAATAACGAGCAGTACTTC. This encodes CASSLGAGGNNEQYF.

This chain links TRBV27 with TRBJ2-3; 9 nucleotides line up with TRBD2. The CDR3 consists of 14 residues. Germline loops: CDR1 MNHEY, CDR2 SMNVEV (reference sequence). J gave up 8 bases and V 6 bases, and 9 bases lay outside the gene matches. Here the CDR3 reads CASSAGGRFGTQYF. In DNA, the CDR3 is TGTGCCAGCAGCGCGGGGGGGCGATTTGGTACGCAGTATTTT.

V gene TRBV4-1 combines with J gene TRBJ2-1, with no clear D. CDR3 length: 15 residues. V was cut by 0 bases and J by 6 bases, with 12 bases left in between. CDR1 and CDR2 (germline): MGHRA, YSYEKL. CDR3 sequence: CASSQERGYSNEQFF. CDR3 DNA: TGCGCCAGCAGCCAAGAGCGTGGCTACTCCAATGAGCAGTTCTTC.

The V and J genes are TRBV5-1 and TRBJ2-1, with 7 bases fitting TRBD2. The junction had 8 bases not matched to a gene; V was cut back by 0 bases and J by 8 bases. Germline CDR1 and CDR2: SGHRS and YFSETQ. CDR3 length: 15 amino acids. Written as DNA, the CDR3 is TGCGCCAGCAGCTTGGGTTGGCAGGGAGGGGATGAGCAGTTCTTC. Translation: CASSLGWQGGDEQFF.

The chain is built from TRBV18 and TRBJ1-6; TRBD1 is a possible D gene (5 bases). V was clipped by 8 bases and J by 8 bases, with 13 bases between them. The CDR3 sequence is 13 residues long. Germline CDR1 and CDR2: KGHSH and LQKENI. The CDR3 here is CASRDRWDSPLHF. The CDR3 region has the DNA TGTGCCAGCCGGGACCGTTGGGATTCACCCCTCCACTTT.

The chain carries TRBV9 and TRBJ2-5, with 11 bases fitting TRBD1. The CDR3 is made up of 17 amino acids. After removal of 4 bases from V and 2 bases from J, the junction contained 10 bases not matched to a gene. CDR1 is SGDLS, CDR2 YYNGEE, per germline. The chain's CDR3 is CASSLSPGQGVQETQYF. CDR3 in DNA: TGTGCCAGCAGCCTAAGCCCGGGACAGGGGGTACAAGAGACCCAGTACTTC.

This rearrangement joins TRBV7-8 to TRBJ2-7, with D maybe TRBD1 (5 bases). Trimming stripped 1 base from V and 6 bases from J, with 10 bases between. There are 13 residues in the CDR3. CDR1 is SGHVS and CDR2 is FQNEAQ in the germline V gene. The CDR3 nucleotides are TGTGCCAGCAGCTTAGGGACACACGCCGAGCAGTACTTC. This gives the protein CASSLGTHAEQYF.

This chain connects TRBV30 to TRBJ2-3; D ambiguous. V was pared by 1 base and J by 7 bases, with 6 bases between. From germline, CDR1 is GTSNPN and CDR2 SVGIG (reference sequence). There are 11 residues in the CDR3. CDR3 loop: CAWSAANTQYF. CDR3 coding DNA: TGTGCCTGGAGTGCGGCGAATACGCAGTATTTT.

The chain links TRBV6-5 to TRBJ1-2, with D perhaps matching TRBD1 (5 bases). Per germline, CDR1 MNHEY and CDR2 SVGAGI. The CDR3 runs 14 residues. V was shortened by 10 bases and J by 6 bases, with 21 bases between the two germline ends. CDR3 in amino acids: CATGMRGEMDGYTF. CDR3 bases: TGTGCCACAGGGATGCGGGGGGAGATGGATGGCTACACCTTC.

This clone came up a few times. V is TRBV6-6 and J is TRBJ1-2, with 8 positions matching TRBD1. V shed 4 bases, J shed 7 bases, and the junction held 5 bases outside the gene matches. The CDR3 length is 13 residues. CDR1 and CDR2 from the germline V gene are MNHNY and SVGAGI (reference sequence). DNA for the CDR3: TGTGCCAGCAGTTCAAATACAGGGGGTGGCTACACCTTC. This translates into CASSSNTGGGYTF.

Here the CDR3 DNA reads TGTGCCAGCAGTGACCGGGACAGGGGGAATAATTCACCCCTCCACTTT. This gives the protein CASSDRDRGNNSPLHF. V usage is TRBV6-1 and J usage is TRBJ1-6; the match to TRBD1 covers 11 bases. CDR1 MNHNS and CDR2 SASEGT come from the germline V gene. After removal of 3 bases from V and 5 bases from J, the junction contained 3 bases not matched to a gene. This CDR3 is 16 amino acids long.

V usage is TRBV19 and J usage is TRBJ2-5; TRBD1 agrees at 10 bases. This CDR3 comprises 15 residues. Trimming cost V 8 bases and J 2 bases; bases outside gene matches: 8. Germline lookup yields CDR1 LNHDA and CDR2 SQIVND (reference sequence). CDR3 sequence: CASDKGQGLQETQYF. In DNA, the CDR3 is TGTGCCAGTGACAAGGGACAGGGGTTACAAGAGACCCAGTACTTC.

V and J are TRBV7-9 and TRBJ1-2, with D possibly TRBD1 on 5 matching bases. V was shortened by 4 bases and J by 0 bases, with 9 bases between the two germline ends. This CDR3 is 14 amino acids long. From germline, CDR1 is SEHNR and CDR2 FQNEAQ (reference sequence). The CDR3 region is CASSSTVANYGYTF. CDR3 DNA sequence: TGTGCCAGCAGCTCGACAGTAGCTAACTATGGCTACACCTTC.

The gene calls are TRBV7-8 and TRBJ1-2, with unresolved D. The germline V and J ends were trimmed by 5 bases and 8 bases, with 21 bases remaining between them. Germline V gene data show CDR1 as SGHVS and CDR2 as FQNEAQ. CDR3 length equals 15 residues. The CDR3 spells CASSPRQVFVFGYTF. In DNA, the CDR3 is TGTGCCAGCAGCCCAAGGCAGGTTTTTGTATTCGGCTACACCTTC.

This clone occurred a few times. The chain couples TRBV30 to TRBJ1-4, with D possibly matching TRBD1 (5 bases). In germline, CDR1 is GTSNPN, CDR2 SVGIG (reference sequence). The CDR3 totals 14 residues. Trimming stripped 2 bases from V and 4 bases from J, with 11 bases between. CDR3 sequence (DNA): TGTGCCTGGAGTCGTGGGGGAATTAATGAAAAACTGTTTTTT. Protein sequence: CAWSRGGINEKLFF.